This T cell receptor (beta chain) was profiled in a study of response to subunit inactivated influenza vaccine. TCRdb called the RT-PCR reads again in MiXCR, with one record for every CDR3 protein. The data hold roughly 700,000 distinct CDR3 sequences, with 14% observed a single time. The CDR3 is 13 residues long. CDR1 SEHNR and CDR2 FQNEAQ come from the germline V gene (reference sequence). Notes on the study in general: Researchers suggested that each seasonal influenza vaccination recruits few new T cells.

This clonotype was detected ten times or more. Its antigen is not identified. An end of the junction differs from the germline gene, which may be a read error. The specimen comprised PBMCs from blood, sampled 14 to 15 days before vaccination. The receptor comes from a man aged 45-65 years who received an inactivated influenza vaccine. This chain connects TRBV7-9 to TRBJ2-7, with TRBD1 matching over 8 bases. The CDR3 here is CASSLTGQAEYLF. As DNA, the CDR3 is TGTGCCAGCAGCTTAACGGGACAGGCTGAATACCTATTC. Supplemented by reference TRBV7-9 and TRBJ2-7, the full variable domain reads DTGVSQNPRHKITKRGQNVTFRCDPISEHNRLYWYRQTLGQGPEFLTYFQNEAQLEKSRLLSDRFSAERPKGSFSTLEIQRTEQGDSAMYLCASSLTGQAEYLFGPGTRLTVT.